The 29 T cell receptor beta chains presented below share a single source sample, sequenced in a study of T cell responses to AZD1222 COVID-19 vaccine. The repertoire was sequenced with immunoSEQ multiplex PCR; TCRdb's copy has only in-frame clones and lacks some. The table lists 150,000 to 200,000 clones, about 89% of them singletons, with less than 2% in the top ten. Sample: peripheral blood, taken 28 days after the second AZD1222 dose. The source of these receptors is an adult who received the AZD1222 COVID-19 vaccine.

This sequence joins TRBV7-3 and TRBJ2-5; D is uncertain. V lost 5 bases and J lost 4, with 11 bases in between. This CDR3 is built from 13 residues. Germline CDR1 SGHTA, CDR2 FQGTGA. The DNA for the CDR3 is TGTGCCAGCAGCCGACAAAATGGAGAGACCCAGTACTTC. Translating it yields CASSRQNGETQYF. The entire variable domain, with the rest obtained from reference TRBV7-3 and TRBJ2-5, is as follows: GAGVSQTPSNKVTEKGKYVELRCDPISGHTALYWYRQSLGQGPEFLIYFQGTGAADDSGLPNDRFFAVRPEGSVSTLKIQRTERGDSAVYLCASSRQNGETQYFGPGTRLLVL.

In the case of this clone: The sample holds other DNA sequences that translate to the same CDR3. The chain carries TRBV19 and TRBJ1-1, with unresolved D. The germline V gene encodes CDR1 LNHDA and CDR2 SQIVND (reference sequence). Trimming stripped 5 bases from V and 1 base from J, with 5 bases between. The CDR3 runs to 12 residues. The CDR3 DNA sequence: TGTGCCAGTAGTCTCGGGAACACTGAAGCTTTCTTT. Its translation is CASSLGNTEAFF. Combining the CDR3 with reference TRBV19 and TRBJ1-1 gives the whole variable domain DGGITQSPKYLFRKEGQNVTLSCEQNLNHDAMYWYRQDPGQGLRLIYYSQIVNDFQKGDIAEGYSVSREKKESFPLTVTSAQKNPTAFYLCASSLGNTEAFFGQGTRLTVV.

The J gene is TRBJ1-6, the V gene TRBV9; unclear D gene. Germline V gene data show CDR1 as SGDLS and CDR2 as YYNGEE. This CDR3 is built from 16 residues. V lost 0 bases, J lost 1 base, and 8 bases lay in between. CDR3 sequence: CASSVDAQSYNSPLHF. For the CDR3, the DNA is TGTGCCAGCAGCGTAGATGCCCAATCCTATAATTCACCCCTCCACTTT.

V gene TRBV10-2 combines with J gene TRBJ2-7; TRBD1 matches at 10 bases. The length of the CDR3 is 15 residues. The V gene's germline CDR1 is WSHSY and CDR2 SAAADI. The trim removed 6 bases at V and 1 base at J, leaving 6 bases unmatched. The CDR3 spells CASRSGTGASYEQYF. The CDR3 DNA follows: TGCGCCAGCAGATCGGGGACAGGGGCGTCCTACGAGCAGTACTTC.

The chain carries TRBV27 and TRBJ1-5; TRBD1 matches at 10 bases. The CDR3 loop spans 15 amino acids. The V gene end was trimmed by 3 bases and the J gene end by 2 bases; junction bases not matched to a gene: 1. The germline V gene has CDR1 MNHEY and CDR2 SMNVEV (reference sequence). CDR3 nucleotide sequence: TGTGCCAGCAGTTTTGGGACAGGGGGCAATCAGCCCCAGCATTTT. Translation gives CASSFGTGGNQPQHF.

V and J are TRBV5-1 and TRBJ2-1; the match to TRBD2 covers 8 bases. Germline V gives CDR1 SGHRS, CDR2 YFSETQ. With V trimmed by 3 bases and J by 7 bases, 6 bases remained unmatched. This CDR3 contains 14 residues. The DNA of the CDR3 is TGCGCCAGCAGCTACGCGGGAGGTGGGAATGAGCAGTTCTTC. This gives the protein CASSYAGGGNEQFF.

This sequence joins TRBV4-1 and TRBJ2-7; TRBD1 agrees at 9 bases. CDR3 size: 15 residues. The trim removed 4 bases at V and 1 base at J, leaving 5 bases unmatched. Germline V CDR1 and CDR2: MGHRA, YSYEKL. In nucleotides, the CDR3 is TGCGCCAGCAGCCGGGCCGGGACAGGGTCCTACGAGCAGTACTTC. Its translation: CASSRAGTGSYEQYF.

This clone was detected once. V and J are TRBV7-2 and TRBJ2-3, with 16 bases lining up with TRBD2. This CDR3 spans 18 amino acids. Unmatched junction bases numbered 2, after V lost 1 base and J lost 1 base. The germline CDR1 and CDR2 sequences are SGHTA and FQGNSA. The CDR3 sequence: CASSLEGLAGGGTDTQYF. The CDR3, as DNA: TGTGCCAGCAGCTTAGAGGGACTAGCGGGAGGGGGCACAGATACGCAGTATTTT.

This clone was picked up a small number of times. The chain is built from TRBV10-1 and TRBJ2-7; the match to TRBD1 covers 8 bases. The CDR3 is 14 residues long. CDR1 WNHNN and CDR2 SYGVQD come from the germline V gene (reference sequence). V shed 4 bases and J 2 bases; nucleotides not matched to a gene: 4. DNA for the CDR3: TGCGCCAGCAGTGGGACAGGGTTTCCCTACGAGCAGTACTTC. This sequence encodes CASSGTGFPYEQYF.

This chain connects TRBV7-9 to TRBJ2-5; D call uncertain. The germline V gene has CDR1 SEHNR and CDR2 FQNEAQ (reference sequence). The CDR3 runs 16 residues. V lost 4 bases and J 1 base, leaving 16 bases between the germline ends. The CDR3 sequence: CASSYSTAATQETQYF. DNA of the CDR3: TGTGCCAGCAGCTATTCGACGGCAGCAACCCAAGAGACCCAGTACTTC.

V is TRBV28 and J is TRBJ2-7; 9 bases are shared with TRBD2. The germline CDR1 and CDR2 sequences are MDHEN and SYDVKM. The CDR3 consists of 14 residues. The J segment lost 4 bases and the V segment lost 6 bases, leaving 7 bases of the junction unmatched. The CDR3: CASRTSGLLYEQYF. The CDR3 bases are TGTGCCAGCAGAACTAGCGGGCTGTTGTACGAGCAGTACTTC.

The chain uses TRBV25-1 and TRBJ1-5; 7 nucleotides match TRBD1. Germline trimming cut 2 bases from V and 6 bases from J; bases unmatched to any gene: 10. The CDR3 is 16 amino acids. Germline CDR1 is MGHDK and CDR2 is SYGVNS. CDR3 sequence: CASSEGGRGLGQPQHF. The CDR3 nucleotides read TGTGCCAGCAGTGAAGGTGGGAGGGGGCTGGGTCAGCCCCAGCATTTT.

V gene TRBV9 combines with J gene TRBJ1-3; D gene uncertain. The germline CDR1 and CDR2 sequences are SGDLS and YYNGEE. The CDR3 runs 11 residues. V gave up 2 bases and J gave up 3 bases, with 0 bases separating them. CDR3 in DNA: TGTGCCAGCAGCGTTGGAAACACCATATATTTT. It codes for CASSVGNTIYF. The whole variable domain, filled in from reference TRBV9 and TRBJ1-3, reads DSGVTQTPKHLITATGQRVTLRCSPRSGDLSVYWYQQSLDQGLQFLIQYYNGEERAKGNILERFSAQQFPDLHSELNLSSLELGDSALYFCASSVGNTIYFGEGSWLTVV.

The rearrangement joins TRBV29-1 to TRBJ2-4; TRBD1 matches at 12 bases. The germline V gene encodes CDR1 SQVTM and CDR2 ANQGSEA. CDR3 length: 15 residues. With V trimmed by 6 bases and J by 6 bases, 9 bases remained unmatched. The CDR3 DNA reads as TGCAGCGTACTAGGGACAGGGGGCGCCGGAAACATTCAGTACTTC. As protein: CSVLGTGGAGNIQYF. Complete variable domain (other parts from reference TRBV29-1 and TRBJ2-4): SAVISQKPSRDICQRGTSLTIQCQVDSQVTMMFWYRQQPGQSLTLIATANQGSEATYESGFVIDKFPISRPNLTFSTLTVSNMSPEDSSIYLCSVLGTGGAGNIQYFGAGTRLSVL.

The J gene is TRBJ2-1, the V gene TRBV5-5; 8 bases are shared with TRBD1. Germline CDR1 SGHKS, CDR2 YYEKEE (reference sequence). The CDR3 is 15 residues long. V lost 4 bases, J lost 4 bases, and 7 bases stayed unmatched. The CDR3: CASSHDRGYYNEQFF. DNA of the CDR3: TGTGCCAGCAGCCATGACAGGGGATATTACAATGAGCAGTTCTTC.

V is TRBV19 and J is TRBJ1-4; D might be TRBD1 (5 bases). This CDR3 is 15 amino acids long. Germline V gene lookup returns CDR1 LNHDA and CDR2 SQIVND (reference sequence). Deletions cut 2 bases from V and 4 bases from J, with 11 bases between. This CDR3 is CASSIPRQGNEKLFF. The CDR3, as DNA: TGTGCCAGTAGTATACCGCGGCAGGGTAATGAAAAACTGTTTTTT.

This chain connects TRBV11-2 to TRBJ2-1, with TRBD1 as a possible D gene (5 bases). Germline-derived CDR1 and CDR2 are SGHAT and FQNNGV. This CDR3 is built from 16 residues. V was trimmed by 2 bases and J by 0 bases, leaving 11 bases between them. This CDR3 is CASSLWGRSSYNEQFF. The CDR3 DNA sequence: TGTGCCAGCAGCTTATGGGGCAGAAGCTCCTACAATGAGCAGTTCTTC.

Worth noting for this clone: This specimen includes other DNA sequences encoding the same CDR3. This rearrangement joins TRBV5-1 to TRBJ2-1; 9 bases are shared with TRBD1. Trimming at V came to 4 bases and at J to 4 bases, leaving 6 bases not matched to a gene. This CDR3 contains 15 residues. CDR1 and CDR2 from the germline V gene are SGHRS and YFSETQ. CDR3 amino acids: CASSAGTGSYNEQFF. For the CDR3, the DNA is TGCGCCAGCAGCGCCGGGACAGGGTCTTACAATGAGCAGTTCTTC.

This chain joins TRBV27 and TRBJ1-5, with D tentatively TRBD1 (5 bases). The germline V gene encodes CDR1 MNHEY and CDR2 SMNVEV (reference sequence). The length of the CDR3 is 15 residues. Trimming removed 2 bases from V and 7 bases from J, with 15 bases in between. The CDR3 here is CASSLRRAGLQPQHF. The DNA for the CDR3 is TGTGCCAGCAGTTTAAGAAGGGCAGGGCTGCAGCCCCAGCATTTT.

The genes are TRBV19 and TRBJ1-6, with a weak D call TRBD1 (6 bases). The V end lost 6 bases, the J end lost 10 bases, and 10 bases lay between the germline ends. This CDR3 is built from 12 residues. CDR1 and CDR2 from the germline V gene are LNHDA and SQIVND (reference sequence). The CDR3 is CASRDSGSPLHF. As DNA, the CDR3 is TGTGCCAGTAGGGACAGCGGATCACCCCTCCACTTT.

This clone was recorded only once. The chain employs TRBV3-1 (or the pseudogene TRBV3-2) and TRBJ2-1; the match to TRBD2 covers 10 bases. Per the germline V gene, CDR1 is LGHDT and CDR2 is YNNKEL (reference sequence). With V trimmed by 4 bases and J by 1 base, 4 bases remained unmatched. This CDR3 contains 16 residues. CDR3 sequence (DNA): TGTGCCAGCAGCCCACAGCGGGGGGGGTCCTACAATGAGCAGTTCTTC. Its protein is CASSPQRGGSYNEQFF.

V gene TRBV7-9 combines with J gene TRBJ2-7, with D possibly matching TRBD2 (6 bases). CDR3 length equals 13 residues. Germline CDR1 SEHNR, CDR2 FQNEAQ (reference sequence). V lost 5 bases to trimming and J lost 0 bases, with 8 bases between them. Here the CDR3 DNA reads TGTGCCAGCAGCCCGACTAGCTCCTACGAGCAGTACTTC. It yields the protein CASSPTSSYEQYF.

This clone was seen a single time. The chain couples TRBV6-6 to TRBJ2-7, with 9 bases lining up with TRBD2. With V trimmed by 0 bases and J by 3 bases, 6 bases remained unmatched. From germline, CDR1 is MNHNY and CDR2 SVGAGI (reference sequence). The length of the CDR3 is 16 residues. The CDR3 is CASSYSGTSLNYEQYF. Written as DNA, the CDR3 is TGTGCCAGCAGTTACTCCGGGACTAGCTTAAACTACGAGCAGTACTTC.

The chain uses TRBV5-4 and TRBJ2-7; D ambiguous. CDR3 length: 15 residues. V shed 3 bases and J shed 2 bases, with 15 bases lying between them. From germline, CDR1 is SGHNT and CDR2 YYREEE (reference sequence). The CDR3 spells CASSSRSENTYEQYF. CDR3 bases: TGTGCCAGCAGCTCCCGATCGGAGAACACCTACGAGCAGTACTTC.

This clone was detected once. The gene calls are TRBV19 and TRBJ1-3; 7 bases are a match to TRBD1. Germline V lookup: CDR1 LNHDA, CDR2 SQIVND (reference sequence). Germline trimming cut 4 bases from V and 0 bases from J; bases unmatched to any gene: 6. The CDR3 consists of 16 residues. In DNA form, the CDR3 reads TGTGCCAGTAGTAACCCCGGGACAGCCTCTGGAAACACCATATATTTT. The encoded protein is CASSNPGTASGNTIYF.

The rearrangement links TRBV3-1 (or the pseudogene TRBV3-2) to TRBJ2-7; 16 bases map to TRBD2. CDR3 length: 17 amino acids. CDR1 and CDR2 from the germline V gene are LGHDT and YNNKEL (reference sequence). Germline trimming cut 5 bases from V and 2 bases from J; bases unmatched to any gene: 6. The CDR3 here is CASSNLGLAGGAYEQYF. Written as DNA, the CDR3 is TGTGCCAGCAGCAACCTGGGACTAGCGGGAGGGGCCTACGAGCAGTACTTC.

This clone was observed a handful of times. The chain recombines TRBV15 with TRBJ1-1, with TRBD1 as a possible D gene (5 bases). Germline V gene data show CDR1 as LNHNV and CDR2 as YYDKDF (reference sequence). The CDR3 consists of 15 residues. Trimming pared 0 bases from V and 5 bases from J, leaving 13 bases between. The chain's CDR3 is CATSRDGFGGTEAFF. CDR3 DNA: TGTGCCACCAGCAGAGATGGGTTTGGGGGGACTGAAGCTTTCTTT.

The chain has TRBV6-5 and TRBJ2-5; D is perhaps TRBD2 (6 bases). The germline V gene encodes CDR1 MNHEY and CDR2 SVGAGI. This CDR3 region has 14 residues. V lost 6 bases and J 5 bases, leaving 16 bases between the germline ends. CDR3 DNA sequence: TGTGCCAGCAGCCTTGGGGGGAGAAGGGAGACCCAGTACTTC. It translates to CASSLGGRRETQYF.

V usage is TRBV6-5 and J usage is TRBJ1-2, with TRBD1 matching 9 bases. The CDR3 sequence is 14 residues long. Per germline, CDR1 MNHEY and CDR2 SVGAGI. After removal of 8 bases from V and 7 bases from J, the junction contained 11 bases not matched to a gene. CDR3 nucleotide sequence: TGTGCCAGCCGGTCCCGCGGGGACAGGGCTGGCTACACCTTC. Protein product: CASRSRGDRAGYTF.